This section outlines one T cell receptor (beta chain) sequence together with its context. Its target is unknown. Germline V gene data show CDR1 as LNHNV and CDR2 as YYDKDF (reference sequence). The CDR3 sequence is 17 residues long. V shed 0 bases and J shed 7 bases, with 21 bases lying between them. The data derive from a study of T cell responses to AZD1222 COVID-19 vaccine. Study-level information: The analysis combined second doses at about 4 or about 12 weeks. Study outcomes and limitations: Mostly white British, mostly female donors; authors suggested clonal diversity may be underestimated. Following two doses of AZD1222, Spike-specific TCR breadth and depth rose.

Data came from immunoSEQ multiplex PCR; TCRdb stores just in-frame clones and leaves some out. The data show about 160,000 clones, about 90% seen once. The receptor was derived from an adult in good health. The sequencing here drew on peripheral blood, taken on day 0 of AZD1222 vaccination. This chain links TRBV15 with TRBJ1-1; D is perhaps TRBD1 (5 bases). The CDR3 protein is CATSRDPPGTYFGEAFF. In DNA, the CDR3 is TGTGCCACCAGCAGAGATCCCCCCGGGACGTATTTTGGTGAAGCTTTCTTT.